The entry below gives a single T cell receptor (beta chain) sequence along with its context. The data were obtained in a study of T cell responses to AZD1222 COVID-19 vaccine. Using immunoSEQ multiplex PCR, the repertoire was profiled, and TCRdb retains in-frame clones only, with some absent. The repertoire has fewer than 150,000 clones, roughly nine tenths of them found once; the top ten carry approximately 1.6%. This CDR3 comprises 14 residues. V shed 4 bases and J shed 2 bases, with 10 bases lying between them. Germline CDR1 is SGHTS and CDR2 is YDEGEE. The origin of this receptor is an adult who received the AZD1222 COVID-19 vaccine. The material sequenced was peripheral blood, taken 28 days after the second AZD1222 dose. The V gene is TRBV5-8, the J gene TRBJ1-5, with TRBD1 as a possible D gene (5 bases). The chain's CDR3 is CASSPMGGNQPQHF. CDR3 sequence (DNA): TGTGCCAGCAGCCCTATGGGGGGCAATCAGCCCCAGCATTTT.